This T cell receptor beta chain was identified in a study of tumor-infiltrating lymphocytes in primary liver carcinoma. Study details: Primary liver carcinoma in the patients was surgically resected. Tissue type made little difference to sample yields of roughly 3.5 to 8 million productive TCRbeta reads.

Of note for this clonotype: One end of the junction is discordant with germline, which a read error may explain.

This CDR3 has 16 amino acids. Germline CDR1 and CDR2: SGHAT and FQNNGV. A constant-region primer served to make TCR beta cDNA from 500 to 550 ng total RNA. Generation of the TCR beta libraries relied on three nested multiplex PCR rounds using slightly modified ARM-PCR. A C-beta reverse primer and TRBV1-TRBV30 forward primers served in each of the first two PCR rounds, at ten to eleven cycles apiece. Each CDR3 protein gets one entry after TCRdb re-called the multiplex PCR reads with MiXCR. The sample contains hundreds of thousands of distinct CDR3 sequences, about 60% of which appear only once. In addition to blood RNA drawn from unsorted whole blood, germline DNA was extracted.

The sequencing sample was made of peripheral blood. This chain connects TRBV11-2 to TRBJ2-2, with D perhaps TRBD2 (5 bases). The clonotype comes from a man aged 35-49 years with primary liver carcinoma and hepatitis B virus infection. The CDR3 protein is CASSLDGRLYSGELFF. For the CDR3, the DNA is TGTGCCAGTAGCTTAGATGGGAGACTATACAGCGGGGAGCTGTTTTTT.